This TCR beta chain appears in the sequencing data of a study of T-cell memory formation after mild COVID-19. V was cut by 4 bases and J by 1 base, with 15 bases left in between. Germline CDR1 and CDR2: SGHRS and YFSETQ. This CDR3 region has 16 residues. This clonotype turned up a few times. Its antigen is unidentified. Study results and limitations: Clones that contracted clustered mainly in CM and EM if CD4+ and in EMRA if CD8+. Some clones that responded were present in memory (sampled pre-infection), which suggests cross-reactive memory joined. A second wave expanding day 15 to 37 was CD4+-biased; contracting clones were balanced.

A single record per CDR3 protein comes from TCRdb applying MiXCR to the 5' RACE reads. Of roughly 150,000 distinct CDR3 sequences listed, around 15% are singletons. This TCR was recovered from an adult woman who had mild COVID-19 (a few samples of this study predate the infection). Cell type and time point are not known. This chain joins TRBV5-1 and TRBJ2-1, with D perhaps being TRBD1 or TRBD2 (6 bases each). Specimen: PBMCs or a T cell subset sorted from them (not recorded which). The CDR3 nucleotides read TGCGCCAGCAGCCTACCCGTAGGGGGGTCCTACAATGAGCAGTTCTTC. It codes for CASSLPVGGSYNEQFF.